The TCR beta chain under discussion was sequenced for a study of breast tumors, draining lymph nodes, adjacent tissues. Each CDR3 protein is one row after TCRdb ran MiXCR on the multiplex PCR reads. The table includes tens of thousands of distinct CDR3 sequences, roughly 20% detected once. Findings of the study overall: Compared with lymph nodes, tumors were less diverse; compared with nontumor tissue, more.

After removal of 1 base from V and 0 bases from J, the junction contained 5 bases not matched to a gene. Germline CDR1 reads SGHDN; CDR2 reads FVKESK. The CDR3 runs to 17 residues. Samples came from axillary lymph nodes draining the breast cancer. With respect to this clonotype: What it recognizes is unknown. The CDR3 does not end in the conserved phenylalanine or tryptophan, so this is likely a read error.

The receptor was isolated from a female donor with breast cancer. Some clones in this sample may be carry-over from other donors' samples. The chain is built from TRBV14 and TRBJ2-4; 8 nucleotides align to TRBD1. The sequenced sample consisted of axillary lymph node tissue. The CDR3 DNA sequence: TGTGCCAGCAGCCAAGTTCAGGGGGCTCTAGCCAAAAACATTCAGTACCTC. It yields the protein CASSQVQGALAKNIQYL.